This TCR beta chain was retrieved from a study of Ad26.COV2.S vaccination and SARS-CoV-2 variants. General observations from the study: Comparable non-spike TCR breadth was observed in vaccine and placebo recipients.

Between the trimmed V and J ends, which lost 1 base and 4 bases, there was a span of 17 bases. Germline CDR1 reads SGHTA; CDR2 reads FQGNSA. CDR3 length: 17 residues. Treatment in this sample: over 15 received Ad26.COV2.S at low or high dose, single or two shots; several received placebo; per-sample allocation not given. Day 63 following the first vaccine or placebo injection was when the samples were taken. Here immunoSEQ multiplex PCR was the method, and the copy in TCRdb shows in-frame clones only, minus some. The data show over 400,000 clones, about 88% seen once. As to this clone: Its specificity is unknown.

This chain connects TRBV7-2 to TRBJ2-1; D gene ambiguous. This clonotype originated in a person between 18 and 59 years old who received the Ad26.COV2.S COVID-19 vaccine or a placebo. The specimen was peripheral blood, collected in a trial of Ad26.COV2.S vaccine versus placebo. CDR3 sequence (DNA): TGTGCCAGCAGCTTAGTTTCGGCAGCCCCGTCATACAATGAGCAGTTCTTC. Translated: CASSLVSAAPSYNEQFF.